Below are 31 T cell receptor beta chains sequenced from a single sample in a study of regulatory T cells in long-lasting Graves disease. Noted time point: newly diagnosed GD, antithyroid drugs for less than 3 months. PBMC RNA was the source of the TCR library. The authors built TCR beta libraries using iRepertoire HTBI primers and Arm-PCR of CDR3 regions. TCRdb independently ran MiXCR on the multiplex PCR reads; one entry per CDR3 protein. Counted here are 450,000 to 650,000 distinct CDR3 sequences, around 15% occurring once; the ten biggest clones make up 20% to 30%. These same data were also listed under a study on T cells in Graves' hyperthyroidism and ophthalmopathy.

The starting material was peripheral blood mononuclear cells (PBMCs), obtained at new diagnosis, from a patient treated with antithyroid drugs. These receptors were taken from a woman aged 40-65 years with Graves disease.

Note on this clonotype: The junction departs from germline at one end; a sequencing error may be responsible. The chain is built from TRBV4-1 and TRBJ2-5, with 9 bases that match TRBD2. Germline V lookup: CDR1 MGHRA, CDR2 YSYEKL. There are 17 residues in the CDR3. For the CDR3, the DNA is TGTGCCAGCAGCCAAAACGTTCTAGCGGGGTCTCGGGAGACCCAGTACTTC. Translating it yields CASSQNVLAGSRETQYF.

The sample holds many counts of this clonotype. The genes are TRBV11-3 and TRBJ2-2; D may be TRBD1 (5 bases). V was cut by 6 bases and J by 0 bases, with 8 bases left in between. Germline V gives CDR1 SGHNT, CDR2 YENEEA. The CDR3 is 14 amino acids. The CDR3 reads CASRRQSNTGELFF. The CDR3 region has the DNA TGTGCCAGCAGGAGACAGTCGAACACCGGGGAGCTGTTTTTT.

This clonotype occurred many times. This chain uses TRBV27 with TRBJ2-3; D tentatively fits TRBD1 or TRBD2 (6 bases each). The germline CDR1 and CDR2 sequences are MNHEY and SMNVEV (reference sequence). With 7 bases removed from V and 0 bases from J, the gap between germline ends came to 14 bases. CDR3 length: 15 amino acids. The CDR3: CASKEGGLSTDTQYF. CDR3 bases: TGTGCCAGCAAAGAGGGGGGTCTTAGCACAGATACGCAGTATTTT.

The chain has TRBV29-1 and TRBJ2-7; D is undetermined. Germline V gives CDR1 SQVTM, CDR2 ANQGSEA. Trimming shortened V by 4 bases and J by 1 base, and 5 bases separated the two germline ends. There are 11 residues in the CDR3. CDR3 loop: CSVAVSYEQYF. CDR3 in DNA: TGCAGCGTTGCCGTTTCCTACGAGCAGTACTTC.

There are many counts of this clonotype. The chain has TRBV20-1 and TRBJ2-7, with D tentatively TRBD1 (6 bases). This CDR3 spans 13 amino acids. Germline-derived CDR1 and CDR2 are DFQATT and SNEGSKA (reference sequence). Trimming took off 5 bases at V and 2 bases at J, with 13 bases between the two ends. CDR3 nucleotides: TGCAGTGCTTCAACCCGGGACACCTACGAGCAGTACTTC. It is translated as CSASTRDTYEQYF.

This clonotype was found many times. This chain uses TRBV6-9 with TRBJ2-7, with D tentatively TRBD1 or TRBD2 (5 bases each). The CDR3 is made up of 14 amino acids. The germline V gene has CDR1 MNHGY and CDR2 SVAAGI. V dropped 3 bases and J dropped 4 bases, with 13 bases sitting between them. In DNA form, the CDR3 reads TGTGCCAGCAGTTACACGGGACCCTTTTACGAGCAGTACTTC. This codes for CASSYTGPFYEQYF.

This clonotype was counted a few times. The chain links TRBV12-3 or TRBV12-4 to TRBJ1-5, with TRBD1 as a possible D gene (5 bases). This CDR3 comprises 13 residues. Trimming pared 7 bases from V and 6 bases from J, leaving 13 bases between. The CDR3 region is CASMAGGRQPQHF. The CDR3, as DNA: TGTGCCAGCATGGCGGGGGGTCGTCAGCCCCAGCATTTT.

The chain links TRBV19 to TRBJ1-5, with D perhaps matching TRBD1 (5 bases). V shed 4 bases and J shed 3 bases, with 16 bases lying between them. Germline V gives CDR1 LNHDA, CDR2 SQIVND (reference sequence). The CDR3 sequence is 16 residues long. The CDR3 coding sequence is TGTGCCAGTAGTAAGGGGTTGGGGGGAAACAATCAGCCCCAGCATTTT. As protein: CASSKGLGGNNQPQHF.

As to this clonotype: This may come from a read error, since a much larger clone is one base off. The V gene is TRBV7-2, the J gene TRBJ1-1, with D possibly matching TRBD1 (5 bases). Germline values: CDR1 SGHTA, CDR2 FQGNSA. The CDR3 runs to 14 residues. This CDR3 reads CVSSLDETAREAFF. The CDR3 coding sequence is TGTGTCAGCAGCTTAGACGAGACAGCACGTGAAGCTTTCTTT. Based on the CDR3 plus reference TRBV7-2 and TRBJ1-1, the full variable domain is GAGVSQSPSNKVTEKGKDVELRCDPISGHTALYWYRQSLGQGLEFLIYFQGNSAPDKSGLPSDRFSAERTGGSVSTLTIQRTQQEDSAVYLCVSSLDETAREAFFGQGTRLTVV.

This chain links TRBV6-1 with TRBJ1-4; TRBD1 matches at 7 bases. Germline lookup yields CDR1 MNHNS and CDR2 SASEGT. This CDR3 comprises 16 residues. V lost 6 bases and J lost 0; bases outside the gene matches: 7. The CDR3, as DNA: TGTGCCAGCAGGATGAGTAGGGGGCCAACTAATGAAAAACTGTTTTTT. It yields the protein CASRMSRGPTNEKLFF.

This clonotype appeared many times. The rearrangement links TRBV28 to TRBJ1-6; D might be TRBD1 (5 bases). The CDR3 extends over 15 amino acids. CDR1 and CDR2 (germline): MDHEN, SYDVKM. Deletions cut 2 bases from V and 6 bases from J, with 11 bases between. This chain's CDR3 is CASSLGGAVNSPLHF. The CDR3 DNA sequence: TGTGCCAGCAGTTTAGGAGGGGCGGTTAATTCACCCCTCCACTTT.

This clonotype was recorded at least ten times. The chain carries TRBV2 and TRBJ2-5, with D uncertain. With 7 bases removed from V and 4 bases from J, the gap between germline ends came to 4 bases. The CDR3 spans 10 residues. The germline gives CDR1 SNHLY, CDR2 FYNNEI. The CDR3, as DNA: TGTGCCAGCAAAGCAGAGACCCAGTACTTC. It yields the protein CASKAETQYF.

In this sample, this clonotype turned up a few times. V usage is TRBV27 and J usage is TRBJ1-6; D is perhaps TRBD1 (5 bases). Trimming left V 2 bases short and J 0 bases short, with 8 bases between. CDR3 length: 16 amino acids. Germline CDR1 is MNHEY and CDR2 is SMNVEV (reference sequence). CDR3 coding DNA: TGTGCCAGCAGTTTAGCAGGGAGCTCCTATAATTCACCCCTCCACTTT. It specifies CASSLAGSSYNSPLHF.

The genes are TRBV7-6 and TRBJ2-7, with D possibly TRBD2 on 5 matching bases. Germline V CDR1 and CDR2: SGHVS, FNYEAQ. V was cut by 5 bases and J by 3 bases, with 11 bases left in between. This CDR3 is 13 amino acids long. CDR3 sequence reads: CASSPGMVYEQYF. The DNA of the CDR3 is TGTGCCAGCAGCCCCGGGATGGTCTACGAGCAGTACTTC. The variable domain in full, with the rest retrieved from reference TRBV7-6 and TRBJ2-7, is GAGVSQSPRYKVTKRGQDVALRCDPISGHVSLYWYRQALGQGPEFLTYFNYEAQQDKSGLPNDRFSAERPEGSISTLTIQRTEQRDSAMYRCASSPGMVYEQYFGPGTRLTVT.

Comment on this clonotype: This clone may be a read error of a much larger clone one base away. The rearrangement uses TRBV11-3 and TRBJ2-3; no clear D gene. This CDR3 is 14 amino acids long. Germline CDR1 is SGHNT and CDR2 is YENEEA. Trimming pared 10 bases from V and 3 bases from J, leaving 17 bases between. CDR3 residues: CANTSGWGTDTQYF. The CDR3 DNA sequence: TGTGCCAACACCTCTGGGTGGGGAACAGATACGCAGTATTTT.

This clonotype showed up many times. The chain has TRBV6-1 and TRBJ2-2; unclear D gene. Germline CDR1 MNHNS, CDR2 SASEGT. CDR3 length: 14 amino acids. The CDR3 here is CVDAATENTGELFF. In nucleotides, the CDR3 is TGTGTCGACGCAGCCACGGAGAACACCGGGGAGCTGTTTTTT.

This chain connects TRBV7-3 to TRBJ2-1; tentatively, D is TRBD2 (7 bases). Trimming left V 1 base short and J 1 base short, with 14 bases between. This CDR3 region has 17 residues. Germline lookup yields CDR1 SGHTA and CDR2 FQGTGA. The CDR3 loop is CASSLRGGGRSYNEQFF. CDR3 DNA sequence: TGTGCCAGCAGCTTAAGGGGGGGGGGCCGGTCCTACAATGAGCAGTTCTTC.

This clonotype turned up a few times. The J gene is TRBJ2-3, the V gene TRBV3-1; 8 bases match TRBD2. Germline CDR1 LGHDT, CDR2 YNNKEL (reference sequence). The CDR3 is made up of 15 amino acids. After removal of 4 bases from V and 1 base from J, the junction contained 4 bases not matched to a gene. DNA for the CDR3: TGTGCCAGCAGCCGCGGGGGGTTCGGCACAGATACGCAGTATTTT. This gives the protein CASSRGGFGTDTQYF.

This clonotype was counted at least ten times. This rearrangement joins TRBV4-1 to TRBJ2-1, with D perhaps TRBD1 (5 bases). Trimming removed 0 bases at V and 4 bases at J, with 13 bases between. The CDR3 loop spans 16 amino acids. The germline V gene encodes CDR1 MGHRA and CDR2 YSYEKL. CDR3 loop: CASSQERRASYNEQFF. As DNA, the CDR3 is TGCGCCAGCAGCCAAGAGCGCAGGGCGTCGTACAATGAGCAGTTCTTC.

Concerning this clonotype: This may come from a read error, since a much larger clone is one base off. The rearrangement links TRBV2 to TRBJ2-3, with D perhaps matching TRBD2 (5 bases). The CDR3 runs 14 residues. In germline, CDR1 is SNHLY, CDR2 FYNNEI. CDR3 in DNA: TGTGCCAGCAAGCCCGGGGTCGGCACAGATACGCGGTATTTT. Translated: CASKPGVGTDTRYF.

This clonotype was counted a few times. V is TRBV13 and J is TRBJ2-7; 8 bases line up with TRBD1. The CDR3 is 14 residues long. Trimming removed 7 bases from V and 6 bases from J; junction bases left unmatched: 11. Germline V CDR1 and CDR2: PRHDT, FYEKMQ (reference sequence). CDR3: CASKPQTGDGEQYF. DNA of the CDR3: TGTGCCAGCAAGCCCCAGACAGGGGATGGCGAGCAGTACTTC.

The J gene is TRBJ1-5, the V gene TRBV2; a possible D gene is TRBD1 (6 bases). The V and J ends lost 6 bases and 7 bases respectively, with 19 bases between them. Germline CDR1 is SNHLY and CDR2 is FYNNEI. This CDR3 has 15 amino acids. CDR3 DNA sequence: TGTGCCAGCAGCGTAGATGGGGTCCAGGGGCAGCCCCAGCATTTT. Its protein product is CASSVDGVQGQPQHF.

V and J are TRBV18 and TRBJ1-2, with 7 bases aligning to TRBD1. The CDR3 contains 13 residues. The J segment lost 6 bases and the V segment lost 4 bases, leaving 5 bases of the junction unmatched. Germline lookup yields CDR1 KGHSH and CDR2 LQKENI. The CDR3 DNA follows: TGTGCCAGCTCACTTTCCGGGACAGATGGCTACACCTTC. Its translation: CASSLSGTDGYTF.

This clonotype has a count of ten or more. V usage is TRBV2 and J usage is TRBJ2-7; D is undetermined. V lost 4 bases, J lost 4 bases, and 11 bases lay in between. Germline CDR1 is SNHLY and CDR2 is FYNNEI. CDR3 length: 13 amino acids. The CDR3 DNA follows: TGTGCCAGCAGTGTCTGGGGATCGTACGAGCAGTACTTC. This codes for CASSVWGSYEQYF.

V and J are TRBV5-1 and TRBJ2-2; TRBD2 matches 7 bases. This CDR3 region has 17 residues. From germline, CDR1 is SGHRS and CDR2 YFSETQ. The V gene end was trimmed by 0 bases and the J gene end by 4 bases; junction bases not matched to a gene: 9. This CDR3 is CASSLDGNGGFTGELFF. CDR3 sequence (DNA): TGCGCCAGCAGCTTGGATGGAAACGGGGGGTTCACCGGGGAGCTGTTTTTT.

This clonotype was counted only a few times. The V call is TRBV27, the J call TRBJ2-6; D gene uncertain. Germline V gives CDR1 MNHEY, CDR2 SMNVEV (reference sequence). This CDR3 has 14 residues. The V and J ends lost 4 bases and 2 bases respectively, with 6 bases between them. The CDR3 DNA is TGTGCCAGCAGTTCCCGACCTGGGGCCAACGTCCTGACTTTC. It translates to CASSSRPGANVLTF. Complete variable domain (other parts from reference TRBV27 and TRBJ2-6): EAQVTQNPRYLITVTGKKLTVTCSQNMNHEYMSWYRQDPGLGLRQIYYSMNVEVTDKGDVPEGYKVSRKEKRNFPLILESPSPNQTSLYFCASSSRPGANVLTFGAGSRLTVL.

The CDR3 protein is CASRQGYNSPLHF. DNA of the CDR3: TGTGCCAGCCGACAGGGCTACAATTCACCCCTCCACTTT. The chain employs TRBV3-1 and TRBJ1-6; TRBD1 matches at 7 bases. CDR1 and CDR2 (germline): LGHDT, YNNKEL (reference sequence). The ends lost 8 bases at V and 7 bases at J; junction bases unmatched: 5. The CDR3 sequence is 13 residues long.

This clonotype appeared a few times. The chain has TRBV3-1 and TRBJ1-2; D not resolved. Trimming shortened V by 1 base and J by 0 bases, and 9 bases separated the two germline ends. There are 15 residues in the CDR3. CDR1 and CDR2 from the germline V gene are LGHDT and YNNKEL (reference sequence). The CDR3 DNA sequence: TGTGCCAGCAGCCAAGCGTACGGAGCTAACTATGGCTACACCTTC. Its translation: CASSQAYGANYGYTF.

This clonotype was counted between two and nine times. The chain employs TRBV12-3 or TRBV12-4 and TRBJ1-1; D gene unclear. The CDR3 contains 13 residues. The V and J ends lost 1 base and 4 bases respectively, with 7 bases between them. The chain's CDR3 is CASSLVWGTEAFF. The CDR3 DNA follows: TGTGCCAGCAGTTTAGTTTGGGGCACTGAAGCTTTCTTT.

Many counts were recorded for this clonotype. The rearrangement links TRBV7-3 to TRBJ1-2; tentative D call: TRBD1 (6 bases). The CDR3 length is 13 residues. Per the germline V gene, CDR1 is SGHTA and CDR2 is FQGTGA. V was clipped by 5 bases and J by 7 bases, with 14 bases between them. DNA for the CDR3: TGTGCCAGCAGCATCGACAGGTTGTCTGGCTACACCTTC. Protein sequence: CASSIDRLSGYTF.

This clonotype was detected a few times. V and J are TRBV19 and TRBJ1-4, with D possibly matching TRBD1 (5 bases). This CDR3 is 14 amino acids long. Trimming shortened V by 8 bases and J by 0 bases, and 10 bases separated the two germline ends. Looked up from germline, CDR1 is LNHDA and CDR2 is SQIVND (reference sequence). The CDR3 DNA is TGTGCCAGTCACTCGACAGCAACTAATGAAAAACTGTTTTTT. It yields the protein CASHSTATNEKLFF.